The 17 T cell receptor beta chains given below trace back to one sample, sequenced in a study of STAT3 mutations in large granular lymphocyte leukemia. The antigens for these receptors are not known. Points from the study as a whole: At least one immunodominant TCR beta clonotype appeared in every T-cell large granular lymphocyte leukemia patient.

Using immunoSEQ multiplex PCR, the repertoire was profiled, and TCRdb retains in-frame clones only, with some absent. The table includes roughly 38,000 clones, approximately 91% detected once. Sequenced: PBMCs. These receptors were obtained from a human donor with T large granular lymphocyte leukemia. Some clones in this sample may be carry-over from other donors' samples.

The V and J genes are TRBV6-5 and TRBJ2-5; D is unresolved. Trimming removed 2 bases from V and 0 bases from J, with 1 base in between. Germline CDR1 and CDR2: MNHEY and SVGAGI. The CDR3 contains 12 residues. CDR3 DNA sequence: TGTGCCAGCAGTTACAACCAAGAGACCCAGTACTTC. The encoded protein is CASSYNQETQYF.

The chain has TRBV5-5 and TRBJ2-6, with 8 nucleotides matching TRBD1. This CDR3 comprises 18 residues. Trimming cost V 1 base and J 0 bases; bases outside gene matches: 6. The germline V gene encodes CDR1 SGHKS and CDR2 YYEKEE (reference sequence). DNA for the CDR3: TGTGCCAGCAGCTTGTTGGGCAGGGGGCACTCTGGGGCCAACGTCCTGACTTTC. It yields the protein CASSLLGRGHSGANVLTF. The full variable domain, completed using reference TRBV5-5 and TRBJ2-6, is DAGVTQSPTHLIKTRGQQVTLRCSPISGHKSVSWYQQVLGQGPQFIFQYYEKEERGRGNFPDRFSARQFPNYSSELNVNALLLGDSALYLCASSLLGRGHSGANVLTFGAGSRLTVL.

This chain uses TRBV5-1 with TRBJ2-1; 10 bases are a match to TRBD2. J gave up 9 bases and V 0 bases, and 3 bases lay outside the gene matches. This CDR3 is built from 14 residues. Germline values: CDR1 SGHRS, CDR2 YFSETQ. CDR3 residues: CASSLELAGSEQFF. CDR3 DNA: TGCGCCAGCAGCTTGGAACTAGCGGGGAGTGAGCAGTTCTTC.

This clone has more than one count but fewer than ten. The chain combines TRBV5-1 with TRBJ2-1, with TRBD1 identical over 8 bases. Germline CDR1 is SGHRS and CDR2 is YFSETQ. The V and J ends lost 4 bases and 4 bases, in that order; junction bases with no gene match: 4. This CDR3 comprises 14 residues. The CDR3, as DNA: TGCGCCAGCAGCAGTCAGGGGGCTTACAATGAGCAGTTCTTC. Residues: CASSSQGAYNEQFF.

The chain has TRBV29-1 and TRBJ1-6; no clear D gene. Trimming took 7 bases from V and 0 from J, leaving 7 bases between them. The CDR3 is made up of 13 amino acids. CDR1 is SQVTM, CDR2 ANQGSEA, per germline. The CDR3 sequence: CSAQASYNSPLHF. In nucleotides, the CDR3 is TGCAGCGCACAAGCCTCCTATAATTCACCCCTCCACTTT.

The chain uses TRBV7-9 and TRBJ1-1; D gene unclear. The CDR3 covers 12 residues. V lost 5 bases to trimming and J lost 4 bases, with 8 bases between them. Looked up from germline, CDR1 is SEHNR and CDR2 is FQNEAQ (reference sequence). The CDR3 region has the DNA TGTGCCAGCAGCCAGGCGATCACTGAAGCTTTCTTT. Translation: CASSQAITEAFF.

Concerning this clone itself: The same CDR3 arises from other DNA sequences in this sample as well. The CDR3 coding sequence is TGCGCCAGCAGCTTGGGGCAGGGGGATGGCTACACCTTC. Amino acids: CASSLGQGDGYTF. This chain connects TRBV5-1 to TRBJ1-2, with 7 positions matching TRBD1. Per the germline V gene, CDR1 is SGHRS and CDR2 is YFSETQ. This CDR3 spans 13 amino acids. J gave up 6 bases and V 0 bases, and 2 bases lay outside the gene matches.

The rearrangement joins TRBV28 to TRBJ2-2, with D tentatively TRBD2 (6 bases). The CDR3 spans 13 residues. CDR1 and CDR2 (germline): MDHEN, SYDVKM. Trimming shortened V by 11 bases and J by 5 bases, and 15 bases separated the two germline ends. Here the CDR3 reads CAYKRGGTGELFF. The CDR3 region has the DNA TGTGCCTACAAACGGGGAGGTACCGGGGAGCTGTTTTTT.

The chain links TRBV29-1 to TRBJ2-7; TRBD2 is a possible D gene (5 bases). Germline values: CDR1 SQVTM, CDR2 ANQGSEA. CDR3 length: 11 amino acids. The DNA of the CDR3 is TGCATCGCGGAGGAAAGCCACGAGCAGTACTTC. Translated: CIAEESHEQYF.

This rearrangement joins TRBV25-1 to TRBJ2-2; TRBD1 matches at 9 bases. This CDR3 region has 14 residues. Losses at the gene ends were 5 bases for V and 3 bases for J; bases not matched to a gene: 1. Per the germline V gene, CDR1 is MGHDK and CDR2 is SYGVNS. CDR3: CASSRQGDTGELFF. The CDR3 nucleotides read TGTGCCAGCAGTAGACAGGGGGACACCGGGGAGCTGTTTTTT.

CDR3 residues: CASSLEGDLNSPLHF. The CDR3 DNA sequence: TGCGCCAGCAGCTTGGAAGGGGACCTTAATTCACCCCTCCACTTT. The chain carries TRBV5-1 and TRBJ1-6; D is perhaps TRBD1 (5 bases). The CDR3 has 15 residues. V lost 0 bases to trimming and J lost 6 bases, with 10 bases between them. The germline V gene encodes CDR1 SGHRS and CDR2 YFSETQ.

This clone was observed a few times. V gene TRBV28 combines with J gene TRBJ1-5; perhaps TRBD1 as D (6 bases). Germline lookup yields CDR1 MDHEN and CDR2 SYDVKM. V was cut by 5 bases and J by 5 bases, with 16 bases left in between. The CDR3 runs 15 residues. CDR3 nucleotide sequence: TGTGCCAGCAGTACCGAACAGGGAATGTATCAGCCCCAGCATTTT. As protein: CASSTEQGMYQPQHF.

The J gene is TRBJ1-3, the V gene TRBV2, with D maybe TRBD1 (6 bases). Germline V gene lookup returns CDR1 SNHLY and CDR2 FYNNEI. V lost 6 bases and J lost 1, with 13 bases in between. The CDR3 is 15 amino acids. The CDR3 loop is CASSTTGASGNTIYF. The CDR3 region has the DNA TGTGCCAGCAGCACGACAGGTGCTTCTGGAAACACCATATATTTT.

This clone has only a few counts. V is TRBV4-2 and J is TRBJ1-2; D remains unclear. Per the germline V gene, CDR1 is LGHNA and CDR2 is YNFKEQ. V lost 0 bases to trimming and J lost 4 bases, with 12 bases between them. This CDR3 spans 15 amino acids. In nucleotides, the CDR3 is TGTGCCAGCAGCCAAGATGGAGGCGGCAGCTATGGCTACACCTTC. This codes for CASSQDGGGSYGYTF.

The chain links TRBV5-6 to TRBJ2-3; 8 nucleotides line up with TRBD1. V gave up 3 bases and J gave up 4 bases; unmatched junction bases: 1. This CDR3 spans 13 amino acids. Germline loops: CDR1 SGHDT, CDR2 YYEEEE. The CDR3 region is CASSWTGSDTQYF. The CDR3 nucleotides are TGTGCCAGCAGCTGGACAGGGTCAGATACGCAGTATTTT.

The chain recombines TRBV27 with TRBJ2-2, with 10 bases identical to TRBD2. This CDR3 contains 14 residues. With 10 bases clipped from V and 5 bases from J, the junction kept 7 bases outside the gene matches. The V gene's germline CDR1 is MNHEY and CDR2 SMNVEV (reference sequence). CDR3 bases: TGTGCCACGCAGCGGGGGGGCCGGACCGGGGAGCTGTTTTTT. Protein: CATQRGGRTGELFF.

This sequence joins TRBV10-3 and TRBJ2-3; 10 bases are shared with TRBD2. CDR3 size: 15 residues. Germline CDR1 is ENHRY and CDR2 is SYGVKD. Trimming at V came to 2 bases and at J to 6 bases, leaving 5 bases not matched to a gene. CDR3 bases: TGTGCCATCAGTGAGGCCCTAGCGGGGGTGGATACGCAGTATTTT. This sequence encodes CAISEALAGVDTQYF.